This T cell receptor (beta chain) came from a study of T cell responses to AZD1222 COVID-19 vaccine. Study-wide background: Pooled together were second doses at about 4 or about 12 weeks.

The germline V gene has CDR1 SGHTA and CDR2 FQGNSA. The CDR3 sequence is 14 residues long. V was pared by 6 bases and J by 4 bases, with 6 bases of the junction left unmatched. Points on this clone: Its antigen is currently unknown.

Regarding the study as a whole: Spike regions recognized by vaccine-associated CD4 TCRs spanned the protein, led by 160-218 and 743-854. A reported finding is that nearly half of spike-specific TCRs target unmutated variant regions. Vaccination with two AZD1222 doses was followed by a rise in Spike-specific TCR breadth and depth.

Repertoires were generated with immunoSEQ multiplex PCR, while TCRdb's copy carries only in-frame clones and drops some. The profile covers 100,000 to 120,000 clones, with around 81% appearing a single time and approximately 4.6% taken by the ten largest. V is TRBV7-2 and J is TRBJ1-3; 7 bases line up with TRBD1. Here the sequenced sample was peripheral blood, taken on day 0 of AZD1222 vaccination. The source of this sequence is an adult in good health. This CDR3 reads CASRPGTDGNTIYF. CDR3 bases: TGTGCCAGCAGACCCGGGACAGACGGAAACACCATATATTTT. Full variable domain (rest looked up from reference TRBV7-2 and TRBJ1-3): GAGVSQSPSNKVTEKGKDVELRCDPISGHTALYWYRQSLGQGLEFLIYFQGNSAPDKSGLPSDRFSAERTGGSVSTLTIQRTQQEDSAVYLCASRPGTDGNTIYFGEGSWLTVV.